These 9 T cell receptor beta chains originate from one sample sequenced in a study of shared clonotypes between healthy human individuals. Libraries were prepared by immunoSEQ multiplex PCR; TCRdb keeps only in-frame clonotypes and omits some of them. The data hold over a million clones, with approximately 68% observed a single time. The source material was memory CD4+ T cells sorted from blood. Subset described: CD45RA-negative fraction. The receptors come from a man in his late teens or twenties in good health.

J is TRBJ2-7 and V is TRBV9, with D perhaps TRBD2 (5 bases). This CDR3 is 14 amino acids long. The V end lost 3 bases, the J end lost 2 bases, and 12 bases lay between the germline ends. The germline gives CDR1 SGDLS, CDR2 YYNGEE. This CDR3 reads CASSGGGGPYEQYF. The CDR3 region has the DNA TGTGCCAGCAGCGGAGGAGGCGGCCCCTACGAGCAGTACTTC.

The V call is TRBV2, the J call TRBJ1-5; D perhaps matches TRBD1 (6 bases). Germline V lookup: CDR1 SNHLY, CDR2 FYNNEI. CDR3 length equals 13 residues. CDR3 region: CGHRAGGNQPQHF. Written as DNA, the CDR3 is TGTGGCCACCGGGCAGGGGGCAATCAGCCCCAGCATTTT.

The chain employs TRBV6-5 and TRBJ1-5, with D possibly matching TRBD1 (5 bases). CDR3 length equals 14 residues. V was shortened by 7 bases and J by 6 bases, with 16 bases between the two germline ends. Germline assignment: CDR1 MNHEY and CDR2 SVGAGI. The CDR3 is CASTIIGGGQPQHF. CDR3 nucleotide sequence: TGTGCCAGCACCATAATCGGGGGTGGTCAGCCCCAGCATTTT.

The chain combines TRBV6-1 with TRBJ1-2; D uncertain. Trimming removed 0 bases at V and 5 bases at J, with 25 bases between. CDR1 is MNHNS, CDR2 SASEGT, per germline. The CDR3 covers 19 residues. For the CDR3, the DNA is TGTGCCAGCAGTGAAGCGCCACACCTGGGAGGGATTTTGCGATATGGCTACACCTTC. It translates to CASSEAPHLGGILRYGYTF.

The V and J genes are TRBV4-1 and TRBJ1-1; D perhaps matches TRBD1 (5 bases). Looked up from germline, CDR1 is MGHRA and CDR2 is YSYEKL. The CDR3 is 16 residues long. The V and J ends lost 0 bases and 0 bases respectively, with 11 bases between them. The CDR3 sequence: CASSQEYQGLNTEAFF. For the CDR3, the DNA is TGCGCCAGCAGCCAAGAATATCAGGGATTGAACACTGAAGCTTTCTTT.

The J gene is TRBJ1-1, the V gene TRBV6-5; 7 bases map to TRBD1. Germline lookup yields CDR1 MNHEY and CDR2 SVGAGI. The CDR3 is 13 residues long. V shed 6 bases, J shed 10 bases, and the junction held 11 bases outside the gene matches. As DNA, the CDR3 is TGTGCCAGCAGCCACGCCGACAGGGTCGGAGCTTTCTTT. Translated, it gives CASSHADRVGAFF.

The chain employs TRBV28 and TRBJ1-2, with 10 bases that match TRBD1. The CDR3 contains 14 residues. The V gene's germline CDR1 is MDHEN and CDR2 SYDVKM. The trim removed 6 bases at V and 2 bases at J, leaving 3 bases unmatched. CDR3 in DNA: TGTGCCAGCAGCAGGACAGGGGGGAACTATGGCTACACCTTC. It is translated as CASSRTGGNYGYTF.

CDR3 in DNA: TGTGCCAGCAAGTCGCTTCTTGACTACGAGCAGTACTTC. Protein: CASKSLLDYEQYF. The chain uses TRBV6-1 and TRBJ2-7; the D is unclear. Per the germline V gene, CDR1 is MNHNS and CDR2 is SASEGT. V lost 7 bases and J 3 bases, leaving 13 bases between the germline ends. This CDR3 contains 13 residues.

The chain employs TRBV30 and TRBJ2-5; D is perhaps TRBD1 (7 bases). V lost 5 bases and J 5 bases, leaving 18 bases between the germline ends. Germline values: CDR1 GTSNPN, CDR2 SVGIG (reference sequence). This CDR3 contains 14 residues. In nucleotides, the CDR3 is TGTGCCTGGGCTATAGATCCAGGGGGGGAGACCCAGTACTTC. Protein sequence: CAWAIDPGGETQYF.